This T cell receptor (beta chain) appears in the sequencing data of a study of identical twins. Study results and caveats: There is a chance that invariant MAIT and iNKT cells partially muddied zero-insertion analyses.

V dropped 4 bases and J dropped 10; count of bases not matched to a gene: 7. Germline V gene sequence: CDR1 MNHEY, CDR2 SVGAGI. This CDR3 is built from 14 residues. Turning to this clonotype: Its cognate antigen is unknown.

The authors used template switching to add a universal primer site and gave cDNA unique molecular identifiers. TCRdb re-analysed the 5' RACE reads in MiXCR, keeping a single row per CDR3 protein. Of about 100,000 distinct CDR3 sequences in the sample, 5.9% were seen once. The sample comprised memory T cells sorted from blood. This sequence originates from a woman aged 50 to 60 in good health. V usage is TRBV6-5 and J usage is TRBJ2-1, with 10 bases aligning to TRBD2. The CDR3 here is CASSFKREGFEQFF. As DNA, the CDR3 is TGTGCCAGCAGTTTTAAGCGGGAGGGATTCGAGCAGTTCTTC.